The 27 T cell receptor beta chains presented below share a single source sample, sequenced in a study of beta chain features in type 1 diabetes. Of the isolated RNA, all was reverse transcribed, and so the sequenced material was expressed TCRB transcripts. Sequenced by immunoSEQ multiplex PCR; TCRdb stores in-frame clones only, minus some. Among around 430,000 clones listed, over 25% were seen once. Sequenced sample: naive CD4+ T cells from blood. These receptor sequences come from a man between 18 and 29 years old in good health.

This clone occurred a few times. CDR3 loop: CAWSSGQGAKEQYF. The CDR3 nucleotides are TGTGCCTGGAGTTCAGGACAGGGGGCGAAAGAGCAGTACTTC. The rearrangement links TRBV30 to TRBJ2-7, with 11 bases identical to TRBD1. V trimming: 2 bases; J trimming: 7 bases; junction bases outside the gene matches: 7. Germline values: CDR1 GTSNPN, CDR2 SVGIG (reference sequence). The CDR3 spans 14 residues. Based on the CDR3 plus reference TRBV30 and TRBJ2-7, the full variable domain is SQTIHQWPATLVQPVGSPLSLECTVEGTSNPNLYWYRQAAGRGLQLLFYSVGIGQISSEVPQNLSASRPQDRQFILSSKKLLLSDSGFYLCAWSSGQGAKEQYFGPGTRLTVT.

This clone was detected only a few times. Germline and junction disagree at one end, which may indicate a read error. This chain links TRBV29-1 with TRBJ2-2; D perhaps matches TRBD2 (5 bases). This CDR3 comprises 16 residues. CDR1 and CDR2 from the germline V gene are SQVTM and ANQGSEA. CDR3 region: CSVYDAASSKTGELFF. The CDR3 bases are TGCAGCGTTTACGACGCGGCTAGCTCGAAAACCGGGGAGCTGTTTTTT.

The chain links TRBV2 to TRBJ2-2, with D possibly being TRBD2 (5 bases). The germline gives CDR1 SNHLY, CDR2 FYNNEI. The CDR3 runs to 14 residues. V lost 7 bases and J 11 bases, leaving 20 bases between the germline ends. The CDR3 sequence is CASNRGQKSAELFF. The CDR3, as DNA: TGTGCCAGCAATAGAGGGCAGAAGTCGGCTGAGCTGTTTTTT.

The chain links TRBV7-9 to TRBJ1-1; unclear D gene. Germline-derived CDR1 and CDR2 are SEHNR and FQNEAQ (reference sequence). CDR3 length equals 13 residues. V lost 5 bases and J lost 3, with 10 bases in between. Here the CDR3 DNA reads TGTGCCAGCAGCCCGTCTTTTCACACTGAAGCTTTCTTT. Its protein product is CASSPSFHTEAFF. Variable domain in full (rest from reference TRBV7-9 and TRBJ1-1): DTGVSQNPRHKITKRGQNVTFRCDPISEHNRLYWYRQTLGQGPEFLTYFQNEAQLEKSRLLSDRFSAERPKGSFSTLEIQRTEQGDSAMYLCASSPSFHTEAFFGQGTRLTVV.

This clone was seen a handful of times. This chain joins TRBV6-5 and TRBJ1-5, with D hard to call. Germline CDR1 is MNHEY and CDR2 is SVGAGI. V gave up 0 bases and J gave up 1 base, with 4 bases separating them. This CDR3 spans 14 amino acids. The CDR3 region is CASSYSTSNQPQHF. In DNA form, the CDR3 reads TGTGCCAGCAGTTACTCGACGAGCAATCAGCCCCAGCATTTT.

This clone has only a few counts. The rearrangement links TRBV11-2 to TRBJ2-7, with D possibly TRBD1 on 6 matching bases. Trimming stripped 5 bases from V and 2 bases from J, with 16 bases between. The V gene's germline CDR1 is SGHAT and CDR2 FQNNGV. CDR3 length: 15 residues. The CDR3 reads CASSPRWTATYEQYF. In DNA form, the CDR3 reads TGTGCCAGCAGCCCGCGATGGACAGCTACCTACGAGCAGTACTTC.

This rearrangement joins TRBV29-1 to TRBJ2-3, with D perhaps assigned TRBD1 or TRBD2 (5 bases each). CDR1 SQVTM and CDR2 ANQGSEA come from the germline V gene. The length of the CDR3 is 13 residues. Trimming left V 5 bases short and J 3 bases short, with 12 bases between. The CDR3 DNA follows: TGCAGCGTTAGAGGGACCTGGACAGATACGCAGTATTTT. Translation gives CSVRGTWTDTQYF.

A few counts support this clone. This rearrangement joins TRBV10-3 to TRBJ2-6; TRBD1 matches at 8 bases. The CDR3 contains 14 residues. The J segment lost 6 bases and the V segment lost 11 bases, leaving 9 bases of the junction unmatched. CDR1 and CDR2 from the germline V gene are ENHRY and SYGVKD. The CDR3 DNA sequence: TGTGCCCTAGGACAGGGCGCCTCGGCCAACGTCCTGACTTTC. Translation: CALGQGASANVLTF.

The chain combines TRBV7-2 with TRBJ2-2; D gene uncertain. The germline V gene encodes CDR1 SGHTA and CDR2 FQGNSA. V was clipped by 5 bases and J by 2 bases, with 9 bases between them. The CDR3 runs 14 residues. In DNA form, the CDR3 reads TGTGCCAGCAGCCAGAGGTCTAACACCGGGGAGCTGTTTTTT. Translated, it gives CASSQRSNTGELFF.

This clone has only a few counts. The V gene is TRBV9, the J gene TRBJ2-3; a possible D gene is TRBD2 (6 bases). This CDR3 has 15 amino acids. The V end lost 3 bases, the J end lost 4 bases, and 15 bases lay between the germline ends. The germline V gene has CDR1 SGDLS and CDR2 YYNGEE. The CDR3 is CASSGLGTGADTQYF. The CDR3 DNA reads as TGTGCCAGCAGCGGACTAGGGACGGGCGCAGATACGCAGTATTTT.

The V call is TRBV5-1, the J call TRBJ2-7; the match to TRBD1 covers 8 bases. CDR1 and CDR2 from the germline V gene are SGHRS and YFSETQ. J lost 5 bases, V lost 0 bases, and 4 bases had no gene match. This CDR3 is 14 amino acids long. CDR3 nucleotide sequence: TGCGCCAGCAGCTTGGAGACAGGGGAGGACGAGCAGTACTTC. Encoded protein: CASSLETGEDEQYF.

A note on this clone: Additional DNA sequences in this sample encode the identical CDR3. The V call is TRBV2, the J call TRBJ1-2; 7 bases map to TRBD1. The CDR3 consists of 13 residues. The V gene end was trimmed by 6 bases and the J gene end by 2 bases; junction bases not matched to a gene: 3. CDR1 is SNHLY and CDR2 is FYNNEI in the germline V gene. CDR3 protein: CASRTGENYGYTF. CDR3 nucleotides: TGTGCCAGCAGAACAGGGGAGAACTATGGCTACACCTTC.

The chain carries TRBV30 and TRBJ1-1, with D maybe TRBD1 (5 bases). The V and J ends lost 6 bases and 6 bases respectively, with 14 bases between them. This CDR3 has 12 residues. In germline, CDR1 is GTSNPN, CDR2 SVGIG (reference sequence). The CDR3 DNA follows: TGTGCCTGTCAGGGCGCCGGGGCTGAAGCTTTCTTT. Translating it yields CACQGAGAEAFF.

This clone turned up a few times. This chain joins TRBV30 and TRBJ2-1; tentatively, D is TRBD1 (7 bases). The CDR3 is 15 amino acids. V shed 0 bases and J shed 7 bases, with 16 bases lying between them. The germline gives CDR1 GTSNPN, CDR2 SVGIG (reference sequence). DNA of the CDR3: TGTGCCTGGAGTGTACATTGGAGGGGGCGGAATGAGCAGTTCTTC. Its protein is CAWSVHWRGRNEQFF.

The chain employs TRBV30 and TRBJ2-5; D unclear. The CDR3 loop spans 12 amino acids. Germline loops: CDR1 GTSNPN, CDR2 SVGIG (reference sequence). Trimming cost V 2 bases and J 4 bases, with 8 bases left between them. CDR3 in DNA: TGTGCCTGGAGTCCTTTACGAGAGACCCAGTACTTC. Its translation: CAWSPLRETQYF.

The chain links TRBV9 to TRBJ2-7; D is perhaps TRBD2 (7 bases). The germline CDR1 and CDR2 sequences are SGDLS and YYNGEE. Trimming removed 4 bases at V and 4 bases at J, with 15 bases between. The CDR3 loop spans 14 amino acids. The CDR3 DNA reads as TGTGCCAGCAGCCCTCGGGGAGGGGGATACGAGCAGTACTTC. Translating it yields CASSPRGGGYEQYF.

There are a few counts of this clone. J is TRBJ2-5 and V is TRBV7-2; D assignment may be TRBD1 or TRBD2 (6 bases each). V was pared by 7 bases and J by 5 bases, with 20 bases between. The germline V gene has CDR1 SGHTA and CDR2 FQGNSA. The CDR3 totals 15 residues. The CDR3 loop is CASIRDGGRGETQYF. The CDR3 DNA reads TGTGCCAGCATCCGCGATGGGGGGCGCGGGGAGACCCAGTACTTC. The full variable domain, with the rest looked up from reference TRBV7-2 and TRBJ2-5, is GAGVSQSPSNKVTEKGKDVELRCDPISGHTALYWYRQSLGQGLEFLIYFQGNSAPDKSGLPSDRFSAERTGGSVSTLTIQRTQQEDSAVYLCASIRDGGRGETQYFGPGTRLLVL.

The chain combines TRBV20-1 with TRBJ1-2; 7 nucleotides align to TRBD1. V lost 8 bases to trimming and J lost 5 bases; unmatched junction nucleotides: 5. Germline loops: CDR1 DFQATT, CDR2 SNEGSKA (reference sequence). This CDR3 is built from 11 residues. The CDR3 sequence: CSSDREYGYTF. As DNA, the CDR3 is TGCAGTTCCGACAGGGAATATGGCTACACCTTC.

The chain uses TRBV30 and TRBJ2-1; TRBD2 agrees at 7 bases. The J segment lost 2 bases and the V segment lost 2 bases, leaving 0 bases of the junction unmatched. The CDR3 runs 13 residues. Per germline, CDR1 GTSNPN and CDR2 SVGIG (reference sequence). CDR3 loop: CAWSSGTYNEQFF. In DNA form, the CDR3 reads TGTGCCTGGAGTAGCGGGACCTACAATGAGCAGTTCTTC.

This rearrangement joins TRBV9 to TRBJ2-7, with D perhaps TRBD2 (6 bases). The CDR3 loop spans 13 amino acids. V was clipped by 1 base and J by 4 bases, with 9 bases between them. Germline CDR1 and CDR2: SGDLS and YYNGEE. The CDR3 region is CASSVSGLYEQYF. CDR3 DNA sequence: TGTGCCAGCAGCGTAAGCGGGTTGTACGAGCAGTACTTC.

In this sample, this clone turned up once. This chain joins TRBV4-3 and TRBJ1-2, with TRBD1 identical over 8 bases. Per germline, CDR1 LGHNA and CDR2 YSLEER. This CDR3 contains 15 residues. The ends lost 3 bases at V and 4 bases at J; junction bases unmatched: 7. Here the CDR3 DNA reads TGCGCCAGCAGCCACCCGGGACAGGCAGTCTATGGCTACACCTTC. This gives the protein CASSHPGQAVYGYTF.

The CDR3 sequence: CASSSAPSSLGSYNEQFF. For the CDR3, the DNA is TGCGCCAGCAGCTCGGCCCCCTCTAGCCTAGGTTCCTACAATGAGCAGTTCTTC. The rearrangement joins TRBV5-1 to TRBJ2-1; D may be TRBD2 (5 bases). Germline-derived CDR1 and CDR2 are SGHRS and YFSETQ. The CDR3 loop spans 18 amino acids. Trimming pared 3 bases from V and 1 base from J, leaving 20 bases between.

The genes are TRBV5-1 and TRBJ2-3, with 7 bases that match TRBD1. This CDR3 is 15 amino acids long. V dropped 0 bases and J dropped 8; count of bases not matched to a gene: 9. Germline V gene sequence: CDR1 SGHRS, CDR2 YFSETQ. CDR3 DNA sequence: TGCGCCAGCAGCTTGGGGACAGGTGCCCAGGGTACGCAGTATTTT. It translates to CASSLGTGAQGTQYF.

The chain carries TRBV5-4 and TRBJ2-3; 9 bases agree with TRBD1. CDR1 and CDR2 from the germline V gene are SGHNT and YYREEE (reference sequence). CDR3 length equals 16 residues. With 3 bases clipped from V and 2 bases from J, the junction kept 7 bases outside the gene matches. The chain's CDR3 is CASSYPDRGSTDTQYF. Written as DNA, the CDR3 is TGTGCCAGCAGCTACCCGGACAGGGGTTCCACAGATACGCAGTATTTT.

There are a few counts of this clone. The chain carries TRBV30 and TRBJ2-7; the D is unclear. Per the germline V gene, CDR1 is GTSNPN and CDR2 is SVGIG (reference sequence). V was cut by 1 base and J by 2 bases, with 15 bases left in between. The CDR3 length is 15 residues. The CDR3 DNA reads TGTGCCTGGAGTGCCCCTCGCCTACAAACCTACGAGCAGTACTTC. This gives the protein CAWSAPRLQTYEQYF. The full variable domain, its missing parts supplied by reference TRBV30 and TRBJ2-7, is SQTIHQWPATLVQPVGSPLSLECTVEGTSNPNLYWYRQAAGRGLQLLFYSVGIGQISSEVPQNLSASRPQDRQFILSSKKLLLSDSGFYLCAWSAPRLQTYEQYFGPGTRLTVT.

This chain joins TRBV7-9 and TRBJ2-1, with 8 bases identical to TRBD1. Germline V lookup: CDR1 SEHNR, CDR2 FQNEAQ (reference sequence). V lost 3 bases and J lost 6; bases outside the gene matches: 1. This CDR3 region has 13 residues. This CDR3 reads CASSFTGGNEQFF. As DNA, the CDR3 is TGTGCCAGCAGCTTCACAGGGGGCAATGAGCAGTTCTTC.

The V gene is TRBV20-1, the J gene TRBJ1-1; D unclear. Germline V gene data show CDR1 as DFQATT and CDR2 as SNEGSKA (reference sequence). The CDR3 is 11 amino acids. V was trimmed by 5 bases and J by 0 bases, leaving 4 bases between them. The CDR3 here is CSASVNTEAFF. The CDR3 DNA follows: TGCAGTGCTTCAGTGAACACTGAAGCTTTCTTT.